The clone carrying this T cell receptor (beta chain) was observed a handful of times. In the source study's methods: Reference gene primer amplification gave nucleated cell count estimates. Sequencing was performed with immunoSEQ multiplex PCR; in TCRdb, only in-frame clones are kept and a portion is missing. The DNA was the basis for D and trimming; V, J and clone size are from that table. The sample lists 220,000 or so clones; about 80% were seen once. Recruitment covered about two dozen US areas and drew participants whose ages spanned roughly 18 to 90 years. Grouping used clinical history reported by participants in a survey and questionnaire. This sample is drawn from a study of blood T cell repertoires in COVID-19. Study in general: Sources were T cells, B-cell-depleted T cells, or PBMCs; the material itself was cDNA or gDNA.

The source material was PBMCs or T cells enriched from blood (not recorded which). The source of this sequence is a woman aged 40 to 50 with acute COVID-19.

The CDR3 region is CASINGGTYSYEQYF. The CDR3 DNA follows: TGTGCCAGCATCAATGGGGGGACCTACTCCTACGAGCAGTACTTC. J is TRBJ2-7 and V is TRBV28; maybe TRBD2 (6 bases). CDR3 length: 15 amino acids. Looked up from germline, CDR1 is MDHEN and CDR2 is SYDVKM. Trimming removed 7 bases at V and 0 bases at J, with 16 bases between.